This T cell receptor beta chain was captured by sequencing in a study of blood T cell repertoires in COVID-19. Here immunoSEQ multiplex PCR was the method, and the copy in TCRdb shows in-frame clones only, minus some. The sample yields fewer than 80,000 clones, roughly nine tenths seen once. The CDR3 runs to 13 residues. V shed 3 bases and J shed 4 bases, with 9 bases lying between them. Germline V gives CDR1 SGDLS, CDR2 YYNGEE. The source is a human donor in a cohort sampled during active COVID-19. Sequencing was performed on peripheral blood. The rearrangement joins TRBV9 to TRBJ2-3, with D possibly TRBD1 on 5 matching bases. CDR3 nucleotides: TGTGCCAGCAGCGGGGGCCAGGCAGATACGCAGTATTTT. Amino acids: CASSGGQADTQYF. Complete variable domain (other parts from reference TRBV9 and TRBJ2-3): DSGVTQTPKHLITATGQRVTLRCSPRSGDLSVYWYQQSLDQGLQFLIQYYNGEERAKGNILERFSAQQFPDLHSELNLSSLELGDSALYFCASSGGQADTQYFGPGTRLTVL.